This T cell receptor beta chain emerged from a study of T cells in Graves' hyperthyroidism and ophthalmopathy. Authors of the study amplified TCR beta CDR3 regions from RNA transcripts. The study used the HTBI primer set for a first-round RT-PCR of the TCR CDR3. One entry per CDR3 protein results from TCRdb running MiXCR on the multiplex PCR reads. The sample gives hundreds of thousands of distinct CDR3 sequences, 12% to 15% of which show up once; approximately 13% is in the top ten. This clonotype was seen a handful of times. Recently diagnosed hyperthyroidism of less than 2 months' duration affected patients aged 18 to 65. Exclusion of patients followed from uncontrolled infection, other autoimmune disease, pregnancy or lactation. The diagnostic basis comprised clinical symptoms, serum thyroxine and TRAb, thyroid ultrasound and orbital computed tomography. This CDR3 has 14 amino acids. With V trimmed by 6 bases and J by 3 bases, 6 bases remained unmatched.

V usage is TRBV12-3 or TRBV12-4 and J usage is TRBJ2-7; 9 nucleotides line up with TRBD1. The clonotype was recovered from a woman aged 40-49 years with Graves' hyperthyroidism. Sequenced material: blood. DNA for the CDR3: TGTGCCAGCAGCGGAAGGGACAGGGACTACGAGCAGTACTTC. Its protein is CASSGRDRDYEQYF.